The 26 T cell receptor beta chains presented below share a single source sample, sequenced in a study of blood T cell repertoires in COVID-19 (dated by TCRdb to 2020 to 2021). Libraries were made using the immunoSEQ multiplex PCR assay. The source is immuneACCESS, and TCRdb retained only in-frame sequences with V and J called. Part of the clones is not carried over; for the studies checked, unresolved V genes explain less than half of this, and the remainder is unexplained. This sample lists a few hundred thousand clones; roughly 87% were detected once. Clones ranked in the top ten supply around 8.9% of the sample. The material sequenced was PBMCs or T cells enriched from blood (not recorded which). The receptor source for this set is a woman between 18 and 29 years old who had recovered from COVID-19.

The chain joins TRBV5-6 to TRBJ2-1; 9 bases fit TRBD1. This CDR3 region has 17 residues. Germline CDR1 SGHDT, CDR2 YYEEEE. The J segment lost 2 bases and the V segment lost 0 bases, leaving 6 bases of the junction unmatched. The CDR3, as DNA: TGTGCCAGCAGCTTGGGACGGACAGGGGTTCCCTACAATGAGCAGTTCTTC. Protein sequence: CASSLGRTGVPYNEQFF.

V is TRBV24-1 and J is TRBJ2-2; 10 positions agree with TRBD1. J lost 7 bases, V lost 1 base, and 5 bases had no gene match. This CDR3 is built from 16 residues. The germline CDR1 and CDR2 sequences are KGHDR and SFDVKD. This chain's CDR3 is CATSDLRQGASGELFF. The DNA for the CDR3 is TGTGCCACCAGTGATTTAAGACAGGGGGCGAGCGGGGAGCTGTTTTTT.

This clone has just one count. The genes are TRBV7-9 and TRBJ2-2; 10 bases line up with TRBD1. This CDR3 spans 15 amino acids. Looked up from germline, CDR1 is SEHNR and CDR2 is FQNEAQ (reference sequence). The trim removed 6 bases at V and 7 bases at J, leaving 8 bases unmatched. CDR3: CASRNGTGVSGELFF. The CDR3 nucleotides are TGTGCCAGCAGGAACGGGACAGGGGTGAGCGGGGAGCTGTTTTTT. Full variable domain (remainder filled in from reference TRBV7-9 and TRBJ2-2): DTGVSQNPRHKITKRGQNVTFRCDPISEHNRLYWYRQTLGQGPEFLTYFQNEAQLEKSRLLSDRFSAERPKGSFSTLEIQRTEQGDSAMYLCASRNGTGVSGELFFGEGSRLTVL.

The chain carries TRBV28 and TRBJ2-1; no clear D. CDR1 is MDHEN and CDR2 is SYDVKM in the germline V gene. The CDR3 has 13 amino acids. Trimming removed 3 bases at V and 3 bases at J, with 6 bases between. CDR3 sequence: CASSFRSYNEQFF. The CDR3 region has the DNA TGTGCCAGCAGTTTTCGCAGCTACAATGAGCAGTTCTTC.

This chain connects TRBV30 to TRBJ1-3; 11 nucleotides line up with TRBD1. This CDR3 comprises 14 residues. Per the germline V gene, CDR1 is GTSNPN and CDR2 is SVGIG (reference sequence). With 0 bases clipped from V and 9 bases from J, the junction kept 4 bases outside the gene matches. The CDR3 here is CAWSVSGQGATIYF. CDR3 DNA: TGTGCCTGGAGTGTGTCAGGACAGGGGGCCACCATATATTTT. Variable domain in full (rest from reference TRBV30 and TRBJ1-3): SQTIHQWPATLVQPVGSPLSLECTVEGTSNPNLYWYRQAAGRGLQLLFYSVGIGQISSEVPQNLSASRPQDRQFILSSKKLLLSDSGFYLCAWSVSGQGATIYFGEGSWLTVV.

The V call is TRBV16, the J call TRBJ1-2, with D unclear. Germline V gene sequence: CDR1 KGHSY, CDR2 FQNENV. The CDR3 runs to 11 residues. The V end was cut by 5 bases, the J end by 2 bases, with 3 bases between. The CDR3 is CASSTNYGYTF. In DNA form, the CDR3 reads TGTGCCAGCAGCACAAACTATGGCTACACCTTC.

CDR3 in amino acids: CASSPYWDSVPDTQYF. DNA for the CDR3: TGTGCCAGCAGCCCCTACTGGGACTCAGTGCCAGATACGCAGTATTTT. The chain uses TRBV7-4 and TRBJ2-3, with a tentative D call TRBD2 (6 bases). V lost 5 bases and J 4 bases, leaving 19 bases between the germline ends. The CDR3 runs 16 residues. CDR1 and CDR2 (germline): SGHVT, SQSDAQ.

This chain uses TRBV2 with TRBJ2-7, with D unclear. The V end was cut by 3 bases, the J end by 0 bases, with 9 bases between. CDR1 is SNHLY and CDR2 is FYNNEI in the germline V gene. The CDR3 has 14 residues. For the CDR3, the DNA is TGTGCCAGCAGTGACCAGGCGAGCTCCTACGAGCAGTACTTC. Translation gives CASSDQASSYEQYF.

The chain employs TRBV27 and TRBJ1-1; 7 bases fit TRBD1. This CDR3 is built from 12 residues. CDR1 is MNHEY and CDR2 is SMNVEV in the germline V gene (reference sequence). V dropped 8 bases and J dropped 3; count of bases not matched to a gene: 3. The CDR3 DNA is TGTGCCAGCGGGGGACAGTACACTGAAGCTTTCTTT. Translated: CASGGQYTEAFF.

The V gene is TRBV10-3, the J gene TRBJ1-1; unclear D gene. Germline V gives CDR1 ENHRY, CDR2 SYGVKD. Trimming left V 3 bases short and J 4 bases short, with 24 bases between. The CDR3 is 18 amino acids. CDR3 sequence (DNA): TGTGCCATCAGTGATTGGGTGGGCTCGGAGGTTGGTCGCACTGAAGCTTTCTTT. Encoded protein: CAISDWVGSEVGRTEAFF.

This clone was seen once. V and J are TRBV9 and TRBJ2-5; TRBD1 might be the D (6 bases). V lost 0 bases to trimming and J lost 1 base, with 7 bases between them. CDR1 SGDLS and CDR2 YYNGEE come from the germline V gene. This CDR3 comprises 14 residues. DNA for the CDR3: TGTGCCAGCAGCGTAGGAGGGGGCCAAGAGACCCAGTACTTC. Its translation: CASSVGGGQETQYF.

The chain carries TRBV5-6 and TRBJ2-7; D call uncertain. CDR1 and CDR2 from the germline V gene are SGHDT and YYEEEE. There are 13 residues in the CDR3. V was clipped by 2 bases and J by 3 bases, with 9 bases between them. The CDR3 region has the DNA TGTGCCAGCAGCTTTTCCAGATACTACGAGCAGTACTTC. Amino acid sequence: CASSFSRYYEQYF.

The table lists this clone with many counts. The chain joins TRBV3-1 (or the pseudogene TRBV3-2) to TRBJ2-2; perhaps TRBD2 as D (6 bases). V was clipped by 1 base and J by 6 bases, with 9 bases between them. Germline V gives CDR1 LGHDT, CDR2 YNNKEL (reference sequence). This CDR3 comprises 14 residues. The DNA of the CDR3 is TGTGCCAGCAGCCAAGCCGGCGGGGCCGGGGAGCTGTTTTTT. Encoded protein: CASSQAGGAGELFF.

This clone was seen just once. CDR3 residues: CASSPIQIMNTEAFF. The CDR3 DNA follows: TGCGCCAGCAGCCCGATACAGATCATGAACACTGAAGCTTTCTTT. The J gene is TRBJ1-1, the V gene TRBV4-1; D remains ambiguous. The CDR3 loop spans 15 amino acids. CDR1 and CDR2 (germline): MGHRA, YSYEKL. Trimming took 4 bases from V and 0 from J, leaving 12 bases between them.

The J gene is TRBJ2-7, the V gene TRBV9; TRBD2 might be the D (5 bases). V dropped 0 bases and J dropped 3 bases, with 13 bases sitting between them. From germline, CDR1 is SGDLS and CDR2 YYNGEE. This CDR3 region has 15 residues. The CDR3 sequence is CASSVEAGRGYEQYF. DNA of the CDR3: TGTGCCAGCAGCGTAGAGGCAGGTCGGGGCTACGAGCAGTACTTC. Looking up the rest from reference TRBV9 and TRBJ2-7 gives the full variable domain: DSGVTQTPKHLITATGQRVTLRCSPRSGDLSVYWYQQSLDQGLQFLIQYYNGEERAKGNILERFSAQQFPDLHSELNLSSLELGDSALYFCASSVEAGRGYEQYFGPGTRLTVT.

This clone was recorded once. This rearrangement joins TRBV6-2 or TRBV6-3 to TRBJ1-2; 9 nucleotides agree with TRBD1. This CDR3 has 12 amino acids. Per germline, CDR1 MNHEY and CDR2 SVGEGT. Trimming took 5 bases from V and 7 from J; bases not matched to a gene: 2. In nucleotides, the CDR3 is TGTGCCAGCAGTGACAGGGGGTCTGGCTACACCTTC. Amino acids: CASSDRGSGYTF.

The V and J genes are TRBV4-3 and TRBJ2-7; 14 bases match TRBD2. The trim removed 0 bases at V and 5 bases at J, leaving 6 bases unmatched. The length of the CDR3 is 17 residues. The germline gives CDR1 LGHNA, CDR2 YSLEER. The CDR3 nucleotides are TGCGCCAGCAGCCAAGATTGGACTAGCGGGAGGTATAACGAGCAGTACTTC. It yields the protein CASSQDWTSGRYNEQYF.

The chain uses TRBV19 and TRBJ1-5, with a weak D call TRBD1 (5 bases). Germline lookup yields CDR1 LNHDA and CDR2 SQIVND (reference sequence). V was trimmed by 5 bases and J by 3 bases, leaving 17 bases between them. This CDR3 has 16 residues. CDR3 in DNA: TGTGCCAGTAGTGACAGAGATCTGGGGATCAATCAGCCCCAGCATTTT. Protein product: CASSDRDLGINQPQHF.

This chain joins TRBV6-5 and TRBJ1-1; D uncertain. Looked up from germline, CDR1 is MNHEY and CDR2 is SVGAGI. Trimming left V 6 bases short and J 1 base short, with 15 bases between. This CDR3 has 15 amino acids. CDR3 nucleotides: TGTGCCAGCAGCGACGAACCGACACGGAACACTGAAGCTTTCTTT. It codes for CASSDEPTRNTEAFF.

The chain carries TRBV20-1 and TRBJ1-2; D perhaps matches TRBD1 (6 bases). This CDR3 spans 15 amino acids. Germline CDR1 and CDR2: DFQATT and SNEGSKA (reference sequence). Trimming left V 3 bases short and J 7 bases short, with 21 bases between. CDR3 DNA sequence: TGCAGTGCTAGTAGGGGTGACAGGACCAAAGGTGGCTACACCTTC. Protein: CSASRGDRTKGGYTF.

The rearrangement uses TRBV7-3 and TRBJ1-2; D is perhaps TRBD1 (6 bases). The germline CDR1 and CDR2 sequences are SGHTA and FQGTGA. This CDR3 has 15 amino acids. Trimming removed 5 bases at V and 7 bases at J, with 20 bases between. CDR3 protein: CASSPAGGKLSGYTF. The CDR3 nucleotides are TGTGCCAGCAGCCCGGCGGGGGGCAAACTATCTGGCTACACCTTC. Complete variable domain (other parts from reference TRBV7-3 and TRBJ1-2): GAGVSQTPSNKVTEKGKYVELRCDPISGHTALYWYRQSLGQGPEFLIYFQGTGAADDSGLPNDRFFAVRPEGSVSTLKIQRTERGDSAVYLCASSPAGGKLSGYTFGSGTRLTVV.

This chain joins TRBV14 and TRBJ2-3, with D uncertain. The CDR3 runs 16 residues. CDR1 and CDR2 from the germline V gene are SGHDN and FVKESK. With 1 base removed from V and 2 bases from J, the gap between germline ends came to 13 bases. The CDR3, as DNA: TGTGCCAGCAGCCAAGCGCACGCCACTATCACAGATACGCAGTATTTT. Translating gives CASSQAHATITDTQYF.

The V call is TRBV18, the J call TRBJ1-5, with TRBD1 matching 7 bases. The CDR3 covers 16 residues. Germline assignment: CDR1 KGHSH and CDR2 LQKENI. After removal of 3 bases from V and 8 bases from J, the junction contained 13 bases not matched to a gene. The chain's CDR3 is CASSPGQARGFEPQHF. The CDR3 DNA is TGTGCCAGCTCACCTGGACAGGCCCGGGGCTTTGAGCCCCAGCATTTT.

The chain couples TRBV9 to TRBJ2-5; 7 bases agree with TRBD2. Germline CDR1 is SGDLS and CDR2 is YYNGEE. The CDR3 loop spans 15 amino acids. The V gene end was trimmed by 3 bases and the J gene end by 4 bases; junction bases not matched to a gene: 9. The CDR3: CASSGLIGGGETQYF. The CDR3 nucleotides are TGTGCCAGCAGCGGACTGATCGGCGGGGGAGAGACCCAGTACTTC.

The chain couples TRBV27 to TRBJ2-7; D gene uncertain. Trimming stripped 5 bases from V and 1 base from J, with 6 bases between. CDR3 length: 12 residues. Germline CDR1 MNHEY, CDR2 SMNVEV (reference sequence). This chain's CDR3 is CASSLPSYEQYF. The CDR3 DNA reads TGTGCCAGCAGTCTACCTTCCTACGAGCAGTACTTC.

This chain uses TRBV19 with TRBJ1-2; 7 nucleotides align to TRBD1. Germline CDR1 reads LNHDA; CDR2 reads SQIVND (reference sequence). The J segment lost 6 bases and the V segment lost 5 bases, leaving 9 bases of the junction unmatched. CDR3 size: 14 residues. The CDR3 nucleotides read TGTGCCAGTAGTGCGCTGACAGGGTCTGATGGCTACACCTTC. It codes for CASSALTGSDGYTF. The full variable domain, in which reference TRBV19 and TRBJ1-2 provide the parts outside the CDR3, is DGGITQSPKYLFRKEGQNVTLSCEQNLNHDAMYWYRQDPGQGLRLIYYSQIVNDFQKGDIAEGYSVSREKKESFPLTVTSAQKNPTAFYLCASSALTGSDGYTFGSGTRLTVV.